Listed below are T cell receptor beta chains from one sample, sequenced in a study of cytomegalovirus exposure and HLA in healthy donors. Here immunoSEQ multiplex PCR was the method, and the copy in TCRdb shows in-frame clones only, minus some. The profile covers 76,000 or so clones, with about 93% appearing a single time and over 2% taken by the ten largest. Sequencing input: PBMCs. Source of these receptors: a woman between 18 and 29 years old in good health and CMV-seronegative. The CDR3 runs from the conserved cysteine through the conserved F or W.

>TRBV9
CASSGGLAGEPTGELFF
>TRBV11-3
CASSLRGATYEQYF
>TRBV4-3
CASSLGQLNTEAFF
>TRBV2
CASSDWYEQYF
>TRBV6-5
CASSYVGSDRAYEQYF
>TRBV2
CASNQQGSEGEKYF
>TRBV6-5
CASSYSRANYGYTF
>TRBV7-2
CASSLFSETQYF
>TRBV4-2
CASSRRLLAGDYLSSYEQYF
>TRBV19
CASARGGGYQETQYF
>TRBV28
CASTPVGGLDYEQYF
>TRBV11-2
CASSLDFSGEYYEQYF
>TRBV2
CASSAMALAPDTQYF
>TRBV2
CASSEALSGFSSVETQYF
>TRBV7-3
CASSLNPGRTEAFF
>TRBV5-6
CASSSVAGGREQYF
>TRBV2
CASSVSLGPSYNEQFF
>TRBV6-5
CASSYGLGYGYTF
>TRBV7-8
CASSLGPTGELFF
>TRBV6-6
CASSYRQVLGTNEQFF
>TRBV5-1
CASSRTSVDYEQYF
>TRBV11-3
CASSLPGNTIYF
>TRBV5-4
CASSRGDSGFSGNTIYF
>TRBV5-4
CASSSGLAGGANEQFF
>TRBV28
CASRPGTEIFSYEQYF
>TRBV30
CAWSHIAGGYNEQFF
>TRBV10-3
CAITRGQNTGELFF
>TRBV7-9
CASSQGLAGTSTDTQYF
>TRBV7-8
CASSLGTGLWEQYF
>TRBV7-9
CASSPGRGSEQFF
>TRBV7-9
CASSLPMRARAFF
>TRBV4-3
CASSQGLTVATDTQYF
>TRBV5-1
CASSFTSLSYNEQFF
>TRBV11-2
CASSLGAGFDEKLFF
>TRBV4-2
CASSQDTLAGGTYYNEQFF
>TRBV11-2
CASSLMGQGGETQYF
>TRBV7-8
CASSLGDSSYEQYF
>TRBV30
CAWSQRTEPTF
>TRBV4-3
CASSQDTSYEQYF
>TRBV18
CASSLRDRIYEQYF
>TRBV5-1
CASSFFTSDQETQYF
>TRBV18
CASSPIAEINTEAFF
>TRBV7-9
CASRSGQGPGNTIYF
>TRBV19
CASSKEKWTVQGYTF
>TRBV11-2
CASSLTSYEQYF